The rows below give T cell receptor beta chains drawn from one sample of a study of CD8 T cells in Susac syndrome. MiXCR, applied by TCRdb to the immunoSEQ multiplex PCR reads, yields one record per CDR3 protein. Among 190,000 or so distinct CDR3 sequences listed, just under 95% were seen once. The sequenced material came from CD4+ T cells from PBMCs. These receptors originate from a human donor with multiple sclerosis. The CDR3 runs from the conserved cysteine through the conserved F or W. Size is omitted from some rows. Given values are once, few, many or a class for expanded clones.

cdr3_length: 16; clone_size: few; v_call: TRBV7-2; cdr3_aa: CASSLRSAYSNQPQHF
cdr3_length: 15; clone_size: .; v_call: TRBV6-1; cdr3_aa: CASSEGRVGTDTQYF
cdr3_length: 16; clone_size: .; v_call: TRBV9; cdr3_aa: CASSFARQGQSYGYTF
cdr3_length: 13; clone_size: .; v_call: TRBV16; cdr3_aa: CASSPRTGDGYTF
cdr3_length: 16; clone_size: .; v_call: TRBV30; cdr3_aa: CAWLPRDTWNTGELFF
cdr3_length: 12; clone_size: .; v_call: TRBV20-1; cdr3_aa: CSAGQGQETQYF
cdr3_length: 13; clone_size: .; v_call: TRBV14; cdr3_aa: CASRRGNQETQYF
cdr3_length: 15; clone_size: .; v_call: TRBV7-2; cdr3_aa: CASSLAGTGANEQFF
cdr3_length: 17; clone_size: .; v_call: TRBV3-1; cdr3_aa: CASSQASGLAGTDTQYF
cdr3_length: 12; clone_size: .; v_call: TRBV2; cdr3_aa: CARPTGDTEAFF
cdr3_length: 13; clone_size: once; v_call: TRBV14; cdr3_aa: CASSQTRTSRQYF
cdr3_length: 14; clone_size: .; v_call: TRBV19; cdr3_aa: CASSIVLAANEQFF
cdr3_length: 14; clone_size: .; v_call: TRBV20-1; cdr3_aa: CSTLRGQGAYEQYF
cdr3_length: 15; clone_size: .; v_call: TRBV2; cdr3_aa: CASSDRQGANYGYTF
cdr3_length: 15; clone_size: .; v_call: TRBV4-1; cdr3_aa: CASSRSRTPNEKLFF
cdr3_length: 17; clone_size: .; v_call: TRBV6-1; cdr3_aa: CASSATGTYSGANVLTF
cdr3_length: 11; clone_size: .; v_call: TRBV29-1; cdr3_aa: CSGDSGNTIYF
cdr3_length: 16; clone_size: .; v_call: TRBV4-1; cdr3_aa: CASSLGVSGNYNEQFF
cdr3_length: 13; clone_size: .; v_call: TRBV7-9; cdr3_aa: CASSLALPRLWFF
cdr3_length: 16; clone_size: once; v_call: TRBV2; cdr3_aa: CASSPGLAQGVDTQYF
cdr3_length: 18; clone_size: .; v_call: TRBV6-5; cdr3_aa: CASSYRAPFQGLYNEQFF
cdr3_length: 15; clone_size: .; v_call: TRBV9; cdr3_aa: CASSVAPGPVNTIYF
cdr3_length: 12; clone_size: .; v_call: TRBV28; cdr3_aa: CASRQGFGTQYF
cdr3_length: 20; clone_size: .; v_call: TRBV15; cdr3_aa: CATSRELGTGGGLAKNIQYF
cdr3_length: 17; clone_size: .; v_call: TRBV3-1; cdr3_aa: CASSQGPSGGALDTQYF
cdr3_length: 14; clone_size: .; v_call: TRBV15; cdr3_aa: CATSRGSSQYGVTF
cdr3_length: 14; clone_size: .; v_call: TRBV20-1; cdr3_aa: CSARRTGNNQPQHF
cdr3_length: 15; clone_size: .; v_call: TRBV29-1; cdr3_aa: CSVAPGQGSYNEQFF
cdr3_length: 13; clone_size: once; v_call: TRBV20-1; cdr3_aa: CSARVQLGQPQHF
cdr3_length: 13; clone_size: .; v_call: TRBV6-5; cdr3_aa: CASSYGRGDTQYF
cdr3_length: 14; clone_size: .; v_call: TRBV2; cdr3_aa: CASRPGQGINIQYF
cdr3_length: 16; clone_size: .; v_call: TRBV27; cdr3_aa: CASSPLTGTNYYEQYF
cdr3_length: 13; clone_size: few; v_call: TRBV30; cdr3_aa: CAWTEDRGSPLHF